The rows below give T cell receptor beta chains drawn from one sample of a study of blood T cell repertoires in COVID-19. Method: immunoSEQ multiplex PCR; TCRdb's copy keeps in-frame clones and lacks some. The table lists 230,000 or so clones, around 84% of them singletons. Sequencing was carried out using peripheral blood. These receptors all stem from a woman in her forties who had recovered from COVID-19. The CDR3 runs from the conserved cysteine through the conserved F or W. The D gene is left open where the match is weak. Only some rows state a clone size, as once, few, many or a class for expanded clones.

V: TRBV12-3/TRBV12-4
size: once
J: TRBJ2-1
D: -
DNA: TGTGCCAGCAGACGGACAGTCTCGAATGAGCAGTTCTTC
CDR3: CASRRTVSNEQFF

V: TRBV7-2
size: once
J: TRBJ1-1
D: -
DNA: TGTGCCAGCAGCTTTGACCGGGGTGAAGCTTTCTTT
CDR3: CASSFDRGEAFF

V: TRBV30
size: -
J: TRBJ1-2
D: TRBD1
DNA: TGTGCCTGGAGGCCGGGACAGGGGGACGGCTACACCTTC
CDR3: CAWRPGQGDGYTF

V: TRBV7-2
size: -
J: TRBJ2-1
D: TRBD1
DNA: TGTGCCAGCAGCTCCAGGGGGCCATATAGGGAGCAGTTCTTC
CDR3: CASSSRGPYREQFF

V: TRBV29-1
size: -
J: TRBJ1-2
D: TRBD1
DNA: TGCAGCGTTGAGACCGGGACAGGGGGCGGCTACACCTTC
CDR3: CSVETGTGGGYTF

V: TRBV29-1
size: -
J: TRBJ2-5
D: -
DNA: TGCAGCGGGGGTACAGGAATTCAAGAGACCCAGTACTTC
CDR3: CSGGTGIQETQYF

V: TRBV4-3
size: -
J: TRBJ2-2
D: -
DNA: TGCGCCAGCAGCCAAGATAGGCAGGGGCGCACCGGGGAGCTGTTTTTT
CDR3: CASSQDRQGRTGELFF

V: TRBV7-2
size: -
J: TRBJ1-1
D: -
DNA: TGTGCCAGCAGCTTTTTGGCGGGAATGGACACTGAAGCTTTCTTT
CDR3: CASSFLAGMDTEAFF

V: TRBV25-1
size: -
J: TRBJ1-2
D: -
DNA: TGTGCCAGCAGCGATGGGGCCGTGAACTATGGCTACACCTTC
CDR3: CASSDGAVNYGYTF

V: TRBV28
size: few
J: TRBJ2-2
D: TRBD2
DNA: TGTGCCAGCAGTGTTACCCTAGCGGGGAAGACCGGGGAGCTGTTTTTT
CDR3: CASSVTLAGKTGELFF

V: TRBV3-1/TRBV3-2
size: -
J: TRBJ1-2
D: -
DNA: TGTGCCAGCAGCCAAGACCCATCAGTCGGGGGGGCCTATGGCTACACCTTC
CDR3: CASSQDPSVGGAYGYTF

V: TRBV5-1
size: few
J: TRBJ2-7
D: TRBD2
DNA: TGCGCCAGCAGCGTGGGACTAGCGGCAGCTAACTCCTACGAGCAGTACTTC
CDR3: CASSVGLAAANSYEQYF

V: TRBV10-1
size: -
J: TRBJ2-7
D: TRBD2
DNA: TGCGCCAGCCCGGGAGGGGAGGGCAACGAGCAGTACTTC
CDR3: CASPGGEGNEQYF

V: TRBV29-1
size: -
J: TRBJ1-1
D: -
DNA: TGCAGCGTTTCCAGGGGAGTTTCGGACACTGAAGCTTTCTTT
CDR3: CSVSRGVSDTEAFF

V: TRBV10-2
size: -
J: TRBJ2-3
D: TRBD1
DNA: TGCGCCAGCAAAGGGACAGGGTTCGATACGCAGTATTTT
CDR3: CASKGTGFDTQYF

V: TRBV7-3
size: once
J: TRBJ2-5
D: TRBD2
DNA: TGTGCCAGCAGCTTAACTAGCGGGGTGCAGACCCAGTACTTC
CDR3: CASSLTSGVQTQYF

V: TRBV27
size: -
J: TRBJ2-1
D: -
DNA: TGTGCCAGCAGTTTGGACAATTTGATCTACAATGAGCAGTTCTTC
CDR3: CASSLDNLIYNEQFF